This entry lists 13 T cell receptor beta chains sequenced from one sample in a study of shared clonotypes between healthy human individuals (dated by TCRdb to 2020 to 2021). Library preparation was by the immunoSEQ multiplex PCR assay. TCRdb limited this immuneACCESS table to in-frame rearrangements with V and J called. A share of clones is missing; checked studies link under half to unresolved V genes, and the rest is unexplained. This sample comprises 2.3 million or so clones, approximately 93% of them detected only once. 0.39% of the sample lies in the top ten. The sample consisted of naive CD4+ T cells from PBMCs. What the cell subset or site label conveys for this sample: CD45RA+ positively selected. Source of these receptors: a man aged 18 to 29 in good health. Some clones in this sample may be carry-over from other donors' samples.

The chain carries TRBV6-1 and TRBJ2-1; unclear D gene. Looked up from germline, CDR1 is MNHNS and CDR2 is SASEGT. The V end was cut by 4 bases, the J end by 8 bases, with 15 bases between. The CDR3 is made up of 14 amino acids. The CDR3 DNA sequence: TGTGCCAGCAGTGCTCCCGGACGCCGCGATGAGCAGTTCTTC. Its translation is CASSAPGRRDEQFF.

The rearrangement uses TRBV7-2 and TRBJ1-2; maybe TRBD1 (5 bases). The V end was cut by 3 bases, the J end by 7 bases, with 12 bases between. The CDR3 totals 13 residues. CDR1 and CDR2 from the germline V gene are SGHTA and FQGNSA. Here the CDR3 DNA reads TGTGCCAGCAGCTTGCCGGGACCCGGTGGCTACACCTTC. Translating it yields CASSLPGPGGYTF.

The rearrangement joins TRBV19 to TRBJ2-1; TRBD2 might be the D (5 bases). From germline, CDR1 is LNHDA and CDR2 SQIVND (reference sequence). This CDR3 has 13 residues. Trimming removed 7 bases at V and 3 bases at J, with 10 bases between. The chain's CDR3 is CASTSPLYNEQFF. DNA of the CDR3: TGTGCCAGTACTAGCCCACTCTACAATGAGCAGTTCTTC.

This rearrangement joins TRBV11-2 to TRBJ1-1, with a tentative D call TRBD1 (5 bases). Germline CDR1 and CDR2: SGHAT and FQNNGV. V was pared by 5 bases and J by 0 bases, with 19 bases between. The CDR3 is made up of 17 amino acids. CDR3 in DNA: TGTGCCAGCAGCGCCGAACAGGATATCCGTATGAACACTGAAGCTTTCTTT. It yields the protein CASSAEQDIRMNTEAFF.

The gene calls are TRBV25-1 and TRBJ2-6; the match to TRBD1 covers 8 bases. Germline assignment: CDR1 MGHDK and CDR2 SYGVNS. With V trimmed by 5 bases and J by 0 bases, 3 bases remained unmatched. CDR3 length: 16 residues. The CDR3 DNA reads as TGTGCCAGCAGTATCACAGGGGGCTCTGGGGCCAACGTCCTGACTTTC. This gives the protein CASSITGGSGANVLTF.

CDR3 loop: CSVRSNTEAFF. In nucleotides, the CDR3 is TGCAGTGTTCGGAGTAACACTGAAGCTTTCTTT. The V call is TRBV20-1, the J call TRBJ1-1; no definite D call. The CDR3 sequence is 11 residues long. Germline loops: CDR1 DFQATT, CDR2 SNEGSKA (reference sequence). V lost 7 bases to trimming and J lost 2 bases, with 8 bases between them.

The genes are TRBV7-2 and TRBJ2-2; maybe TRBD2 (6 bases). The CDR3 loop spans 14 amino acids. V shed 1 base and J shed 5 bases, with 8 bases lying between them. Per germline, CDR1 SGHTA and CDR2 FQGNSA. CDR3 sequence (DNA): TGTGCCAGCAGCTTAGGACTAGTGACCGGGGAGCTGTTTTTT. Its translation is CASSLGLVTGELFF.

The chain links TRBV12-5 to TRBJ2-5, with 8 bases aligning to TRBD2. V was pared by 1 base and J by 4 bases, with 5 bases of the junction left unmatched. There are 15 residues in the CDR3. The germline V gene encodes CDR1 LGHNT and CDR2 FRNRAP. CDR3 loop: CASGLGGLAGETQYF. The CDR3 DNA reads TGTGCTAGTGGTTTGGGGGGGCTAGCGGGAGAGACCCAGTACTTC.

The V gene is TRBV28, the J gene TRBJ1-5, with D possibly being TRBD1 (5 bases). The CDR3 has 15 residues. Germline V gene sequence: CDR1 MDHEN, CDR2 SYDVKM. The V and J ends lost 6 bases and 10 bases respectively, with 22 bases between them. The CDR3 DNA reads TGTGCCAGCAGCAAAATCGGGACGGGGGTTCGCCCCCAGCATTTT. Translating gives CASSKIGTGVRPQHF.

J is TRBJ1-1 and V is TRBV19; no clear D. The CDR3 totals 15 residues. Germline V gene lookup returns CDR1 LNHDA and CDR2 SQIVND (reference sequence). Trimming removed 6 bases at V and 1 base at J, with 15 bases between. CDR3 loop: CASSARQVGNTEAFF. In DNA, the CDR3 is TGTGCCAGTAGCGCGCGGCAAGTGGGGAACACTGAAGCTTTCTTT.

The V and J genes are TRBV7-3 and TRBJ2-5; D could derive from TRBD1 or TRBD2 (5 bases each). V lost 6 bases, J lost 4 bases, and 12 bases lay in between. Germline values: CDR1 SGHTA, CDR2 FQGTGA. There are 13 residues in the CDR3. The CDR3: CASSNRGTETQYF. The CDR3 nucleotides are TGTGCCAGCAGTAACAGAGGGACAGAGACCCAGTACTTC.

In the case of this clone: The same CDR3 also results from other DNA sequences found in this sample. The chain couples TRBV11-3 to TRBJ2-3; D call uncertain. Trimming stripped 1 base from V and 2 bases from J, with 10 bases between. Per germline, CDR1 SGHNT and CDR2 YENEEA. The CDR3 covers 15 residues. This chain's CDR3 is CASSLGAGSTDTQYF. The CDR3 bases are TGTGCCAGCAGCTTAGGAGCCGGATCCACAGATACGCAGTATTTT. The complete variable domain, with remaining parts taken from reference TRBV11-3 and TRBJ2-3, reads EAGVVQSPRYKIIEKKQPVAFWCNPISGHNTLYWYLQNLGQGPELLIRYENEEAVDDSQLPKDRFSAERLKGVDSTLKIQPAELGDSAVYLCASSLGAGSTDTQYFGPGTRLTVL.

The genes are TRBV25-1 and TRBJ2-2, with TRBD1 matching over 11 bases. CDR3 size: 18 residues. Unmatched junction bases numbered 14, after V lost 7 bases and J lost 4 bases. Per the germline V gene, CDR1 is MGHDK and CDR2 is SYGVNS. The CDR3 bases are TGTGCCAGCATGGGGACAGGGGGATTAAGGGGCCCCACCGGGGAGCTGTTTTTT. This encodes CASMGTGGLRGPTGELFF. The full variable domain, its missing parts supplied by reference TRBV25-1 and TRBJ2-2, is EADIYQTPRYLVIGTGKKITLECSQTMGHDKMYWYQQDPGMELHLIHYSYGVNSTEKGDLSSESTVSRIRTEHFPLTLESARPSHTSQYLCASMGTGGLRGPTGELFFGEGSRLTVL.